This is a list of T cell receptor beta chains from one sample in a study of T cells in Graves' hyperthyroidism and ophthalmopathy. TCRdb ran MiXCR on the multiplex PCR reads and lists one entry per CDR3 protein. The sample holds roughly 700,000 distinct CDR3 sequences, roughly 17% seen once. Sequencing was performed on blood. The receptors come from a man aged 50 to 59 with Graves' hyperthyroidism. Both conserved end residues are part of each CDR3. Fields, in order: J gene, V gene, D gene, clone size, CDR3 DNA, CDR3 protein. D genes are given only for firm matches. The size entry is marked missing in some rows and otherwise reads once, few, many or a size class.

TRBJ2-5 | TRBV30 | - | once | TGTGCCTATACCCTCTCTAGCGACGTTGGAGAGCAGTACTTC | CAYTLSSDVGEQYF
TRBJ1-2 | TRBV20-1 | TRBD1 | many | TGCAGTGCTAGAGACGGGACAGCAGTAGACGGTGGCTACACCTTC | CSARDGTAVDGGYTF
TRBJ2-7 | TRBV5-1 | TRBD2 | many | TGCGCCAGCAGCTTGGCTAGCGGGGGTACCTACGAGCAGTACTTC | CASSLASGGTYEQYF
TRBJ1-3 | TRBV18 | - | many | TGTGCCAGCTCACCGATGGACAGAAGCTCTGGAAACACCATATATTTT | CASSPMDRSSGNTIYF
TRBJ2-5 | TRBV12-3/TRBV12-4 | - | many | TGTGCCAGCAGCCGTCTCGGGGGCGCGAGGGAGACCCAGTACTTC | CASSRLGGARETQYF
TRBJ1-2 | TRBV12-3/TRBV12-4 | TRBD1 | many | TGTGCCATCGCGACAGGGGGCTTTCGGGGCTACACCTTC | CAIATGGFRGYTF
TRBJ2-7 | TRBV29-1 | - | few | TGCAGCGTTGAAGATCGCGGAATCCCCTACGAGCAGTACTTC | CSVEDRGIPYEQYF
TRBJ2-1 | TRBV7-9 | - | few | TGTGCCAGCAGCATGATCCGCCACAATGAGCAGTTCTTC | CASSMIRHNEQFF
TRBJ2-2 | TRBV28 | - | few | TGTGCCAGCAGCATCCCGGGACTTAACACCGGGGAGCTGTTTTTT | CASSIPGLNTGELFF
TRBJ2-2 | TRBV19 | - | - | TGTGCCACAGGACAGCAAACTAACACCGGGGAGCTGTTTTTT | CATGQQTNTGELFF
TRBJ1-2 | TRBV9 | - | - | TGTGCCAGCAGCGTAGGGGGAGCCGCGGGGTATAGCTACACCTTC | CASSVGGAAGYSYTF
TRBJ1-3 | TRBV4-2 | - | - | TGTGCCAGCAGCCAAGCGGTACAGAGCTCTGGAAACACCATATATTTT | CASSQAVQSSGNTIYF
TRBJ1-1 | TRBV7-8 | - | many | TGTGCCAGCAGCACCAGGTACGGACGGCCGAACACTGAAGCTTTCTTT | CASSTRYGRPNTEAFF
TRBJ1-1 | TRBV12-3/TRBV12-4 | - | - | TGTGCCAGCAGTTTACGACAGGCGATGAACACTGAAGCTTTCTTT | CASSLRQAMNTEAFF
TRBJ2-3 | TRBV4-3 | - | - | TGCGCCAGCAGCCAAGGAGTAGCGCAAGTGGGAGATACGCAGTATTTT | CASSQGVAQVGDTQYF
TRBJ2-7 | TRBV19 | TRBD2 | - | TGTGCCAGTAGTAACGGACTAGCGGGGAACTACGAGCAGTACTTC | CASSNGLAGNYEQYF
TRBJ2-7 | TRBV10-2 | - | few | TGCGCCAGCAGTGAAGAAGGGAGGTCCTACGAGCAGTACTTC | CASSEEGRSYEQYF
TRBJ1-6 | TRBV27 | TRBD1 | many | TGTGCCAGCAGTTCGCCCCTCAACAGGGGCAGTAATTCACCCCTCCACTTT | CASSSPLNRGSNSPLHF
TRBJ2-3 | TRBV3-1 | - | many | TGTGCCAGCAGCCAATTTGGGTCAGATACGCAGTATTTT | CASSQFGSDTQYF
TRBJ2-5 | TRBV9 | TRBD2 | many | TGTGCCAGCAGCTCGGGACTAGCGGGAAGGTACCAAGAGACCCAGTACTTC | CASSSGLAGRYQETQYF
TRBJ2-7 | TRBV7-9 | - | - | TGTGCCGGCAGCTTAGACCTAACCTACGAGCAGTACTTC | CAGSLDLTYEQYF
TRBJ1-2 | TRBV28 | - | many | TGTGCCAGCGGCAACCCCGGGACGACAAGTTATGGCTACACCTTC | CASGNPGTTSYGYTF
TRBJ2-7 | TRBV7-2 | - | many | TGTGCCAGCAGCTTTGGTCCGGACAGACAATACGAGCAGTACTTC | CASSFGPDRQYEQYF
TRBJ2-7 | TRBV30 | TRBD1 | once | TGTGCCTGGAGTTTGTATAGTTCGGGACAGGGAAACGAGCAGTACTTC | CAWSLYSSGQGNEQYF
TRBJ2-5 | TRBV20-1 | TRBD2 | - | TGCAGTGCTACAGGACTAGCGGGAGATGAGACCCAGTACTTC | CSATGLAGDETQYF
TRBJ2-1 | TRBV10-3 | - | few | TGTGCCATCAGGGACTTGAACAATGAGCAGTTCTTC | CAIRDLNNEQFF
TRBJ2-7 | TRBV11-2 | TRBD2 | many | TGTGCCAGCAGCTCGCCGACTAGCGGGAGGGTTTCCTACGAGCAGTACTTC | CASSSPTSGRVSYEQYF
TRBJ2-7 | TRBV29-1 | TRBD2 | - | TGCAGCGTGATTCTAGCGGGAGGGGCCTCCTACGAGCAGTACTTC | CSVILAGGASYEQYF
TRBJ2-3 | TRBV30 | - | many | TGTGCCTGGAGTCTAAGCGGAGGGTTAGATACGCAGTATTTT | CAWSLSGGLDTQYF
TRBJ1-2 | TRBV19 | - | - | TGTGCCAGTAGTATAGTGAGACAGCACTATGGCTACACCTTC | CASSIVRQHYGYTF
TRBJ2-7 | TRBV18 | - | - | TGTGCCAGCTCACCAGAGGGGGGCGAGCAGTACTTC | CASSPEGGEQYF
TRBJ2-3 | TRBV7-3 | - | - | TGTGCCAGCAGCATAGGGGGCACAGATACGCAGTATTTT | CASSIGGTDTQYF
TRBJ2-1 | TRBV24-1 | - | many | TGTGCCACCAGTAACGTAGGGACCAATGAGCAGTTCTTC | CATSNVGTNEQFF
TRBJ2-1 | TRBV5-5 | TRBD2 | - | TGTGCCAGCAGCACGGGACTAGCGGTATACAATGAGCAGTTCTTC | CASSTGLAVYNEQFF
TRBJ2-3 | TRBV30 | TRBD1 | - | TGTGCCTGGAGGGCCCTACAGGGGCCCTCAGATACGCAGTATTTT | CAWRALQGPSDTQYF
TRBJ2-5 | TRBV28 | TRBD2 | many | TGTGCCTCACAGACTAGCGGGGGCCAAGAGACCCAGTACTTC | CASQTSGGQETQYF
TRBJ2-1 | TRBV28 | - | many | TGTGCCAGCAATCCCGGGGGTAGCGGTTACAATGAGCAGTTCTTC | CASNPGGSGYNEQFF
TRBJ2-2 | TRBV7-9 | TRBD1 | few | TGTGCCAGCAGCTCCAAGACAGGGGGCCCTCTTGGCGGGGAGCTGTTTTTT | CASSSKTGGPLGGELFF
TRBJ2-1 | TRBV5-1 | TRBD2 | - | TGCGCCAGCAGCGGGGAGCGGGGTCCAGGATGGGGGAATGAGCAGTTCTTC | CASSGERGPGWGNEQFF
TRBJ2-1 | TRBV20-1 | - | - | TGCAGTGCTAGAGCGACGGGGACTCTAGAGCAGTTCTTC | CSARATGTLEQFF
TRBJ1-2 | TRBV4-2 | - | few | TGTGCCAGCAGCCGTCAACATAACAGGGTGGCCAACTATGGCTACACCTTC | CASSRQHNRVANYGYTF
TRBJ2-3 | TRBV11-2 | TRBD1 | many | TGTGCCAGCAGTTCTCGGGGACAGGGAGGAGGGCGATGGACAGATACGCAGTATTTT | CASSSRGQGGGRWTDTQYF
TRBJ2-2 | TRBV18 | TRBD2 | - | TGTGCCAGCTCACCACAAGACGGGAGGGCCACCGGGGAGCTGTTTTTT | CASSPQDGRATGELFF
TRBJ2-1 | TRBV5-1 | TRBD1 | - | TGCGCCAGCAGCCCTAATACAGGGGGCGGTGAGCAGTTCTTC | CASSPNTGGGEQFF
TRBJ2-5 | TRBV18 | TRBD2 | - | TGTGCCAGCTCCCCGGGACTAGCGGGGGAGTACCAAGAGACCCAGTACTTC | CASSPGLAGEYQETQYF
TRBJ2-1 | TRBV12-3/TRBV12-4 | TRBD2 | many | TGTGCCAGCAGTTTCAATAGCGGGAGGGACAATGAGCAGTTCTTC | CASSFNSGRDNEQFF
TRBJ2-4 | TRBV11-2 | - | few | TGTGCCAGCAGCTCATTAAGGGGGGGGAACATTCAGTACTTC | CASSSLRGGNIQYF
TRBJ1-1 | TRBV4-3 | - | many | TGCGCCAGCAGCCAAGGAAATGACTACACTGAAGCTTTCTTT | CASSQGNDYTEAFF
TRBJ2-1 | TRBV5-6 | TRBD2 | many | TGTGCCAGCAGCTTGGTTCCCAGCGGGATACAGAATGAGCAGTTCTTC | CASSLVPSGIQNEQFF